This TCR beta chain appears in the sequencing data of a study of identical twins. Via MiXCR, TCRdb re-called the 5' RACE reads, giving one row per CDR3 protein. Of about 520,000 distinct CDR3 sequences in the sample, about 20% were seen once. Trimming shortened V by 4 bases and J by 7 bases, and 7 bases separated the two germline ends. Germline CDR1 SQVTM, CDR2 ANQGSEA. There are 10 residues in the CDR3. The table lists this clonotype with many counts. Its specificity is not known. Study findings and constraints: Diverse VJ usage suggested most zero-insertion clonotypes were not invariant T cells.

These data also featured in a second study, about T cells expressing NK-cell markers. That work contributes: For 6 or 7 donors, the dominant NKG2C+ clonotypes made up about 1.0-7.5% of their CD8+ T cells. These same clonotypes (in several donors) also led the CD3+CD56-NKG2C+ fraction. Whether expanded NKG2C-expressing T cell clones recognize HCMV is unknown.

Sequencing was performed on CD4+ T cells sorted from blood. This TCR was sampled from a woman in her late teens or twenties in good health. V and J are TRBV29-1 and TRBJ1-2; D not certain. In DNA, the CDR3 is TGCAGCGTTGGGGAAGGTGGCTACACCTTC. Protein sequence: CSVGEGGYTF.